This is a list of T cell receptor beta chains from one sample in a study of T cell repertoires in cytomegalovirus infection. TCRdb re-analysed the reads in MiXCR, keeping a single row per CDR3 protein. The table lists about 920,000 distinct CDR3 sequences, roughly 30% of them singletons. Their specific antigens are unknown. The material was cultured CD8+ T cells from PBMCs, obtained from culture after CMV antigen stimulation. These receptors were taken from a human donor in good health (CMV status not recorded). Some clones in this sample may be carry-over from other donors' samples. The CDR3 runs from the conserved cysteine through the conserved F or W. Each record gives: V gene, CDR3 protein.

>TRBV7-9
CASSPVLTNTEAFF
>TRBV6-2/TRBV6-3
CASSYARLSEAFF
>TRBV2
CASSWGGPETQYF
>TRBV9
CASSGPDRGPISRDGYTF
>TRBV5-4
CASWGQGANEQFF
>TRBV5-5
CASSGLGQMNTEAFF
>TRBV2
CASLRDRGFNSPLHF
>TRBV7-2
CASSLREYTEAFF
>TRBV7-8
CASSLSRTPSYNEQFF
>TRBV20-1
CSAPRLADSYNEQFF
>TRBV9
CASTPAAASYNEQFF
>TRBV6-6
CASSYDRTEGYTF
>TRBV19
CASRLGSDTQYF
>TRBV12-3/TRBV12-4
CASSLIGERDTGELFF
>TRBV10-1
CASSEQVGSAYEQYF
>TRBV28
CASSLLGGNEAFF
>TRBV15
CATSRWGEGSWDEAFF
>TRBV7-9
CASSSTGQGVTGANVLTF
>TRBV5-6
CASSWVISSYNEQFF
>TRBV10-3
CAISESLETQYF
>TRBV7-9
CASSDIGGANVLTF
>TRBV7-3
CASSFSGTPETEQFF
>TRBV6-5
CASSQIYLNTEAFF
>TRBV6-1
CASSESSGGYQETQYF
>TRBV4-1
CASSQGDSTEAFF
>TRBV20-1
CSASGLGTGRFNYGYTF
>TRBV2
CASSEAVHYEQFF
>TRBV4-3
CASSQDLRPNTGELFF
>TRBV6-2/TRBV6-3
CASSYFRDTQYF
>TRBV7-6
CASSAWGGSETQYF
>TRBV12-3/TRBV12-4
CASSFWDSSTDTQYF
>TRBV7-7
CASSYLRVYYNEQFF
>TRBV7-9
CASSGVSNPPMGGRGKVGAFF